Sequencing of this TCR beta chain was carried out in a study of Ad26.COV2.S vaccination and SARS-CoV-2 variants. Overall study results and limits: Substantial breadth was reported for post-vaccination spike-specific CD8+ and CD4+ T cells. Measures of TCR breadth and depth may have fallen short of total T cell responses.

Treatment described: about 20 received Ad26.COV2.S at low or high dose, single or two shots; 5 received placebo; per-sample allocation not given. At day 63 after the first vaccine or placebo injection, samples were drawn. As concerns this clone: Its antigen remains unidentified.

Measured with immunoSEQ multiplex PCR; TCRdb has only the in-frame clones, and not every one. This sample yields some 350,000 clones, of which about 90% are seen a single time; around 5.5% belongs to the top ten. This clonotype originated in a person aged 18-65 years who received the Ad26.COV2.S COVID-19 vaccine or a placebo. Sequenced here: peripheral blood, sampled in a trial of Ad26.COV2.S vaccine versus placebo.

The CDR3 protein is CASSFLSGVGYTF. The CDR3 coding sequence is TGTGCCAGCAGCTTCCTATCAGGGGTCGGCTACACCTTC. The V and J genes are TRBV7-9 and TRBJ1-2, with D perhaps matching TRBD1 (6 bases). Germline values: CDR1 SEHNR, CDR2 FQNEAQ (reference sequence). The CDR3 runs to 13 residues. V was cut by 3 bases and J by 8 bases, with 13 bases left in between. The full variable domain, in which reference TRBV7-9 and TRBJ1-2 provide the parts outside the CDR3, is DTGVSQNPRHKITKRGQNVTFRCDPISEHNRLYWYRQTLGQGPEFLTYFQNEAQLEKSRLLSDRFSAERPKGSFSTLEIQRTEQGDSAMYLCASSFLSGVGYTFGSGTRLTVV.